This is a list of T cell receptor beta chains from one sample in a study of T-cell memory formation after mild COVID-19. TCRdb reprocessed the 5' RACE reads via MiXCR and lists one record per CDR3 protein. The sample consists of about 110,000 distinct CDR3 sequences, roughly 19% of them appearing once. The sample taken for sequencing was PBMCs or a T cell subset sorted from them (not recorded which). The receptors were sampled from a man aged 18 to 30 who had mild COVID-19 (a few samples of this study predate the infection). Cell type and time point are not known. Both conserved end residues are part of each CDR3. D genes are given only for firm matches. The size of a clone is reported for some rows only, either as once, few or many, or as a class for expanded clones.

D | J | V | size | DNA | CDR3
NA | TRBJ2-1 | TRBV3-1 | few | TGTGCCAGCAGCCATGTCGGCGGAGAGCAGTTCTTC | CASSHVGGEQFF
NA | TRBJ2-7 | TRBV4-3 | many | TGCGCCAGCAGCCAGGTACCGGGACCCACGATCTACGAGCAGTACTTC | CASSQVPGPTIYEQYF
TRBD1 | TRBJ1-2 | TRBV5-1 | NA | TGCGCCAGCAGCTTTGGACAGGGGATAGGTTATGGCTACACCTTC | CASSFGQGIGYGYTF
NA | TRBJ2-3 | TRBV12-3/TRBV12-4 | NA | TGTGCCAGCAGTTTAGCGATAAGCGGACACACAGATACGCAGTATTTT | CASSLAISGHTDTQYF
TRBD1 | TRBJ1-6 | TRBV5-1 | NA | TGCGCCAGCAGCTTGGAGTGGACAGGGGGTTATAATTCACCCCTCCACTTT | CASSLEWTGGYNSPLHF
NA | TRBJ2-1 | TRBV7-2 | NA | TGTGCCAGCAGCTTAGAAGGCGGGGCCGGCTACAATGAGCAGTTCTTC | CASSLEGGAGYNEQFF
NA | TRBJ1-1 | TRBV2 | many | NA | CASSVDFGQGSFF
NA | TRBJ1-2 | TRBV20-1 | few | TGCAGTGCTATCCTGGGGCGCGGCTACACCTTC | CSAILGRGYTF
NA | TRBJ2-3 | TRBV7-2 | few | TGTGCCAGCAGCCCCTTAGATACGCAGTATTTT | CASSPLDTQYF
NA | TRBJ2-1 | TRBV11-2 | few | TGTGCCAGCAGCTTCGTGGCATACAATGAGCAGTTCTTC | CASSFVAYNEQFF
TRBD1 | TRBJ2-5 | TRBV5-1 | few | TGCGCCAGCAGCATTTATACAGGGGAAGAGACCCAGTACTTC | CASSIYTGEETQYF
NA | TRBJ2-3 | TRBV18 | NA | TGTGCCAGCTCACCACCGTCAGATACGCAGTATTTT | CASSPPSDTQYF
TRBD1 | TRBJ2-3 | TRBV5-1 | few | TGCGCCAGCAGCTTGCAAGAGGGGGCGCACACAGATACGCAGTATTTT | CASSLQEGAHTDTQYF
TRBD2 | TRBJ2-3 | TRBV7-2 | few | TGTGCCAGCAGCAAAAGCGGGGGGGCCGTCGGAGATACGCAGTATTTT | CASSKSGGAVGDTQYF
TRBD1 | TRBJ2-3 | TRBV4-1 | few | TGCGCCAGCAGCCGAACAGGGGCCACAGATACGCAGTATTTT | CASSRTGATDTQYF
TRBD1 | TRBJ1-1 | TRBV3-1 | NA | TGTGCCAGCAGCCAAGAAGGGGGCCCGAACACTGAAGCTTTCTTT | CASSQEGGPNTEAFF
NA | TRBJ2-1 | TRBV20-1 | NA | TGCAGTGCTAGAGAAGGGTGGGGAGGCACCTACAATGAGCAGTTCTTC | CSAREGWGGTYNEQFF
NA | TRBJ2-5 | TRBV4-2 | few | TGTGCCAGCAGCCAAGATATCCTCTTCCCTGGGGAGACCCAGTACTTC | CASSQDILFPGETQYF
TRBD2 | TRBJ2-5 | TRBV12-3/TRBV12-4 | NA | TGTGCCAGCAGCTGGACTAGCGGAACGATACAAGAGACCCAGTACTTC | CASSWTSGTIQETQYF
NA | TRBJ2-2 | TRBV9 | NA | TGTGCCAGCAGCCCCCGCGCGGGTGCGGGCACCGGGGAGCTGTTTTTT | CASSPRAGAGTGELFF
NA | TRBJ2-3 | TRBV18 | many | TGTGCCAGCTCACCCCCGGGACAATCGTCAGGGGATACGCAGTATTTT | CASSPPGQSSGDTQYF
NA | TRBJ1-3 | TRBV7-2 | NA | TGTGCCAGCAGCTCCGAAGGGCTTGCTGGAAACACCATATATTTT | CASSSEGLAGNTIYF
TRBD1 | TRBJ2-3 | TRBV11-3 | few | TGTGCCAGCAGCACGGGACAGGGCCCCGATACGCAGTATTTT | CASSTGQGPDTQYF
TRBD1 | TRBJ1-1 | TRBV4-2 | NA | TGTGCCAGCAGCCTCAAACAGGGGGACACTGAAGCTTTCTTT | CASSLKQGDTEAFF
TRBD2 | TRBJ2-1 | TRBV15 | NA | TGTGCCACCAGCAGACGCGCGGGGGGCTTTTCCTACAATGAGCAGTTCTTC | CATSRRAGGFSYNEQFF
TRBD1 | TRBJ2-5 | TRBV4-1 | few | TGCGCCAGCAGCCAAGAGTGGCAGGGGGCATCCGAGACCCAGTACTTC | CASSQEWQGASETQYF
NA | TRBJ2-2 | TRBV6-2/TRBV6-3 | NA | TGTGCCAGCAACTTACGTCCGAATTTGGCGTCGACCGGGGAGCTGTTTTTT | CASNLRPNLASTGELFF
TRBD1 | TRBJ1-2 | TRBV7-3 | once | TGTGCCAGCAGCTTAACCGGGGACAGTTTGGGGATTGGCTACACCTTC | CASSLTGDSLGIGYTF
NA | TRBJ1-1 | TRBV5-1 | few | TGCGCCAGCAGCCCCCCTCGGACCGCGGGAACCATGAACACTGAAGCTTTCTTT | CASSPPRTAGTMNTEAFF
TRBD1 | TRBJ2-3 | TRBV10-3 | few | TGTGCCATCAGTGAGTCAACCGGGACAGGGACAGATACGCAGTATTTT | CAISESTGTGTDTQYF
NA | TRBJ1-3 | TRBV5-1 | NA | TGCGCCAGCAGCTTGGGTCGGCAGTTCTTCTCTGGAAACACCATATATTTT | CASSLGRQFFSGNTIYF
NA | TRBJ2-5 | TRBV7-2 | NA | TGTGCCAGCAGCTCCCGGACCCAAGAGACCCAGTACTTC | CASSSRTQETQYF
TRBD2 | TRBJ2-5 | TRBV7-8 | many | TGTGCCAGCGTAGCGGGGGGGCCGCGGGAGACCCAGTACTTC | CASVAGGPRETQYF
TRBD1 | TRBJ2-7 | TRBV20-1 | few | TGCAGTGCTAGAGACGCCGGGACAGGGGAAGCCTATGAGCAGTACTTC | CSARDAGTGEAYEQYF
TRBD2 | TRBJ2-5 | TRBV24-1 | NA | TGTGCCACCAGTGATTTTGCGGGGGGCGGAGAGACCCAGTACTTC | CATSDFAGGGETQYF
NA | TRBJ2-1 | TRBV5-1 | few | TGCGCCAGCAGCCGATCGACCCCAAGGTGGGGATACAATGAGCAGTTCTTC | CASSRSTPRWGYNEQFF
NA | TRBJ1-2 | TRBV29-1 | NA | TGCAGCGTTGAAGATCGGAGGCCGTATGGCTACACCTTC | CSVEDRRPYGYTF
TRBD1 | TRBJ1-2 | TRBV7-8 | few | TGTGCCAGCAGCTTAGACAGGGGAGGCTATGGCTACACCTTC | CASSLDRGGYGYTF
NA | TRBJ2-3 | TRBV4-2 | NA | TGTGCCAGCAGCCAAGATCGAGGGTTGGTGGATACGCAGTATTTT | CASSQDRGLVDTQYF
NA | TRBJ2-7 | TRBV6-1 | few | TGTGCCAGCAGTGTTGGAGGGGTTGGGTACGAGCAGTACTTC | CASSVGGVGYEQYF
NA | TRBJ2-3 | TRBV6-2/TRBV6-3 | NA | TGTGCCAGCAGTTACTCGGGTCTAGGTCATACAGATACGCAGTATTTT | CASSYSGLGHTDTQYF
NA | TRBJ2-3 | TRBV18 | NA | TGTGCCAGCTCACCACCGCAGGTCACAGATACGCAGTATTTT | CASSPPQVTDTQYF
NA | TRBJ1-1 | TRBV6-5 | few | TGTGCCAGCAGTCGCCGCAACGGTATTACTTTCTTT | CASSRRNGITFF
TRBD2 | TRBJ2-3 | TRBV11-2 | many | TGTGCCAGCAGCCTCTCGGGACTAGATTCAGATACGCAGTATTTT | CASSLSGLDSDTQYF
NA | TRBJ1-1 | TRBV5-1 | NA | TGCGCCAGCAGCTCCCCGGCAGACACTGAAGCTTTCTTT | CASSSPADTEAFF
TRBD1 | TRBJ1-3 | TRBV7-9 | NA | TGTGCCAGCAGCTTTAGGGGGCGATCTGGAAACACCATATATTTT | CASSFRGRSGNTIYF